These 24 T cell receptor beta chains originate from one sample sequenced in a study of identical twins. One entry per CDR3 protein results from TCRdb running MiXCR on the 5' RACE reads. This sample has around 480,000 distinct CDR3 sequences; 14% occur once, and the top ten carry more than 0.8%. Another study also made use of these data, one on yellow fever vaccine responses in identical twins.

Material: CD4+ T cells sorted from blood. These receptors all come from a woman aged 18-30 years in good health.

This clonotype was counted ten times or more. The chain carries TRBV4-2 and TRBJ1-1; 8 nucleotides agree with TRBD1. The CDR3 sequence is 15 residues long. Germline CDR1 LGHNA, CDR2 YNFKEQ. J gave up 6 bases and V 4 bases, and 10 bases lay outside the gene matches. Here the CDR3 DNA reads TGTGCCAGCAGCCGCCAGGACAGGGTATCGGCTGAAGCTTTCTTT. Amino acid sequence: CASSRQDRVSAEAFF.

This clonotype was seen more than once but under ten times. This chain joins TRBV20-1 and TRBJ2-7; 12 positions match TRBD2. In germline, CDR1 is DFQATT, CDR2 SNEGSKA (reference sequence). This CDR3 comprises 15 residues. V lost 6 bases and J lost 2; bases outside the gene matches: 8. CDR3 protein: CSAPQTSGGPYEQYF. CDR3 coding DNA: TGCAGTGCCCCTCAGACTAGCGGGGGACCCTACGAGCAGTACTTC.

This clonotype was detected only a few times. The chain carries TRBV5-1 and TRBJ2-3; 10 positions agree with TRBD2. Germline V gene sequence: CDR1 SGHRS, CDR2 YFSETQ. Trimming at V came to 1 base and at J to 6 bases, leaving 14 bases not matched to a gene. CDR3 length equals 18 residues. The CDR3 protein is CASSLQVKAGGPGDTQYF. The CDR3 region has the DNA TGCGCCAGCAGCTTGCAAGTGAAAGCGGGAGGGCCAGGGGATACGCAGTATTTT.

CDR3 DNA sequence: TGCGCCAGCAGCTGGAAGGGGATTGACTACGAGCAGTACTTC. Encoded protein: CASSWKGIDYEQYF. The chain links TRBV5-1 to TRBJ2-7, with D tentatively TRBD1 (5 bases). Trimming removed 3 bases from V and 3 bases from J, with 13 bases in between. Germline values: CDR1 SGHRS, CDR2 YFSETQ. The CDR3 length is 14 residues.

This clonotype appeared a few times. The J gene is TRBJ2-3, the V gene TRBV24-1; a possible D gene is TRBD2 (6 bases). Trimming took 5 bases from V and 8 from J, leaving 13 bases between them. The CDR3 totals 13 residues. The germline V gene encodes CDR1 KGHDR and CDR2 SFDVKD. This chain's CDR3 is CATSGHLGGTQYF. As DNA, the CDR3 is TGTGCCACCAGTGGTCACCTCGGGGGTACGCAGTATTTT.

The J gene is TRBJ1-4, the V gene TRBV5-5; tentative D call: TRBD1 (5 bases). The CDR3 contains 16 residues. V lost 6 bases, J lost 5 bases, and 20 bases lay in between. Germline-derived CDR1 and CDR2 are SGHKS and YYEKEE (reference sequence). The CDR3 region has the DNA TGTGCCAGCAACATACCCCGACCGGGGCCGAATGAAAAACTGTTTTTT. This codes for CASNIPRPGPNEKLFF.

This clonotype was recorded at least ten times. This chain connects TRBV12-3 or TRBV12-4 to TRBJ2-7; 7 nucleotides line up with TRBD1. CDR3 length: 15 amino acids. With V trimmed by 7 bases and J by 6 bases, 15 bases remained unmatched. CDR3 nucleotides: TGTGCCAGCACCCTCACAGGGACCAACAGGGGCGAGCAGTACTTC. Its translation: CASTLTGTNRGEQYF.

This sequence joins TRBV6-2 or TRBV6-3 and TRBJ1-6; D might be TRBD1 (5 bases). CDR3 length equals 16 residues. Between the trimmed V and J ends, which lost 2 bases and 9 bases, there was a span of 17 bases. CDR1 is MNHEY, CDR2 SVGEGT, per germline. CDR3 sequence (DNA): TGTGCCAGCAGTTACCGGGACGCCGGGCGTACTTCACCCCTCCACTTT. Translation: CASSYRDAGRTSPLHF.

In this sample, this clonotype turned up many times. This chain uses TRBV3-1 with TRBJ2-2; D is ambiguous. Germline-derived CDR1 and CDR2 are LGHDT and YNNKEL (reference sequence). Trimming took off 1 base at V and 1 base at J, with 4 bases between the two ends. The CDR3 runs 14 residues. CDR3 protein: CASSQGRNTGELFF. The CDR3 DNA follows: TGTGCCAGCAGCCAAGGAAGGAACACCGGGGAGCTGTTTTTT.

The genes are TRBV4-3 and TRBJ2-1, with D perhaps assigned TRBD1 or TRBD2 (5 bases each). V lost 0 bases, J lost 4 bases, and 13 bases lay in between. This CDR3 has 16 amino acids. Per germline, CDR1 LGHNA and CDR2 YSLEER. The CDR3 DNA is TGCGCCAGCAGCCAAGACACGGGACCCTCATACAATGAGCAGTTCTTC. Translation gives CASSQDTGPSYNEQFF.

This chain uses TRBV14 with TRBJ2-5, with D possibly matching TRBD1 (5 bases). There are 15 residues in the CDR3. Trimming pared 0 bases from V and 5 bases from J, leaving 13 bases between. Germline V gene lookup returns CDR1 SGHDN and CDR2 FVKESK. This CDR3 reads CASSQDRPPGETQYF. CDR3 DNA sequence: TGTGCCAGCAGCCAAGATCGGCCCCCAGGGGAGACCCAGTACTTC.

The sample holds a few counts of this clonotype. The genes are TRBV2 and TRBJ1-3, with D perhaps TRBD1 (5 bases). Germline V gives CDR1 SNHLY, CDR2 FYNNEI. The CDR3 runs to 13 residues. The V end was cut by 7 bases, the J end by 5 bases, with 12 bases between. CDR3: CASTGDPRNTIYF. For the CDR3, the DNA is TGTGCCAGCACGGGGGACCCCAGAAACACCATATATTTT.

This clonotype was seen more than once but under ten times. V is TRBV11-1 and J is TRBJ2-3; D not resolved. Germline CDR1 and CDR2: SGHAT and FQDESV (reference sequence). The CDR3 sequence is 20 residues long. Trimming left V 3 bases short and J 2 bases short, with 27 bases between. The CDR3 region is CASSFVVRKGHWFPTDTQYF. As DNA, the CDR3 is TGTGCCAGCAGCTTCGTCGTCAGAAAAGGCCACTGGTTCCCCACAGATACGCAGTATTTT.

This chain joins TRBV11-2 and TRBJ2-7, with TRBD2 as a possible D gene (5 bases). Germline CDR1 reads SGHAT; CDR2 reads FQNNGV. V shed 5 bases and J shed 7 bases, with 15 bases lying between them. This CDR3 has 13 amino acids. The CDR3, as DNA: TGTGCCAGCAGCCGAGGACTCCTACTGGAGCAGTACTTC. Protein sequence: CASSRGLLLEQYF.

In DNA form, the CDR3 reads TGCAGTGCGCACGGGACTTTGGGGAATGAAAAACTGTTTTTT. Translating it yields CSAHGTLGNEKLFF. This rearrangement joins TRBV20-1 to TRBJ1-4; D is possibly TRBD1 (5 bases). Between the trimmed V and J ends, which lost 6 bases and 5 bases, there was a span of 16 bases. CDR1 DFQATT and CDR2 SNEGSKA come from the germline V gene (reference sequence). The CDR3 is made up of 14 amino acids.

This clonotype was found once. V gene TRBV29-1 combines with J gene TRBJ1-1, with D possibly TRBD1 on 6 matching bases. The CDR3 totals 13 residues. Germline V lookup: CDR1 SQVTM, CDR2 ANQGSEA. Trimming cost V 7 bases and J 4 bases, with 16 bases left between them. The CDR3 DNA is TGCAGCGCCGAGGGGGTAAGGGCCACTGAAGCTTTCTTT. It is translated as CSAEGVRATEAFF.

The J gene is TRBJ2-7, the V gene TRBV3-1; D is unclear. This CDR3 spans 15 amino acids. Between the trimmed V and J ends, which lost 0 bases and 2 bases, there was a span of 11 bases. Germline V gives CDR1 LGHDT, CDR2 YNNKEL (reference sequence). The DNA for the CDR3 is TGTGCCAGCAGCCAAGAAGGTAGAACCCCCTACGAGCAGTACTTC. Protein product: CASSQEGRTPYEQYF.

The chain uses TRBV29-1 and TRBJ2-5; TRBD2 matches 13 bases. The CDR3 covers 13 residues. From germline, CDR1 is SQVTM and CDR2 ANQGSEA. J gave up 5 bases and V 7 bases, and 4 bases lay outside the gene matches. The CDR3 is CSGGLAGVETQYF. The DNA of the CDR3 is TGCAGCGGAGGACTAGCGGGAGTGGAGACCCAGTACTTC.

This clonotype was observed a few times. The V gene is TRBV5-1, the J gene TRBJ2-5; unclear D gene. Germline loops: CDR1 SGHRS, CDR2 YFSETQ. The V and J ends lost 3 bases and 5 bases respectively, with 11 bases between them. This CDR3 has 13 amino acids. The CDR3 loop reads CASSYKGTETQYF. CDR3 DNA: TGCGCCAGCAGCTACAAAGGAACGGAGACCCAGTACTTC.

The rearrangement uses TRBV5-1 and TRBJ2-5; TRBD2 might be the D (5 bases). This CDR3 region has 16 residues. CDR1 is SGHRS and CDR2 is YFSETQ in the germline V gene. V was clipped by 3 bases and J by 1 base, with 16 bases between them. The DNA for the CDR3 is TGCGCCAGCAGCTCGGGCGGGTTTTTGGGCCAAGAGACCCAGTACTTC. This sequence encodes CASSSGGFLGQETQYF.

This rearrangement joins TRBV7-3 to TRBJ1-5; D gene ambiguous. Germline V lookup: CDR1 SGHTA, CDR2 FQGTGA. Trimming removed 11 bases at V and 1 base at J, with 15 bases between. There are 14 residues in the CDR3. CDR3 loop: CALPRWASNQPQHF. The CDR3 DNA follows: TGTGCCTTACCCCGGTGGGCAAGCAATCAGCCCCAGCATTTT. Full variable domain (outside the CDR3, taken from reference TRBV7-3 and TRBJ1-5): GAGVSQTPSNKVTEKGKYVELRCDPISGHTALYWYRQSLGQGPEFLIYFQGTGAADDSGLPNDRFFAVRPEGSVSTLKIQRTERGDSAVYLCALPRWASNQPQHFGDGTRLSIL.

The chain links TRBV5-4 to TRBJ1-2; possibly TRBD1 for D (5 bases). This CDR3 spans 15 amino acids. Germline loops: CDR1 SGHNT, CDR2 YYREEE (reference sequence). V lost 4 bases and J lost 3, with 16 bases in between. The DNA of the CDR3 is TGTGCCAGCAGCCCTGGGGCGGAAGCTCACTATGGCTACACCTTC. Its translation: CASSPGAEAHYGYTF.

This clonotype was seen a handful of times. This chain connects TRBV3-1 to TRBJ2-7; 13 bases line up with TRBD2. Germline-derived CDR1 and CDR2 are LGHDT and YNNKEL (reference sequence). The CDR3 runs 15 residues. With V trimmed by 6 bases and J by 5 bases, 7 bases remained unmatched. DNA of the CDR3: TGTGCCAGCAGTACTCGGACTAGCGGGGGACACGAGCAGTACTTC. Translating gives CASSTRTSGGHEQYF.

The chain recombines TRBV5-1 with TRBJ2-5; 8 nucleotides agree with TRBD1. J lost 1 base, V lost 6 bases, and 5 bases had no gene match. Per germline, CDR1 SGHRS and CDR2 YFSETQ. The CDR3 covers 14 residues. As DNA, the CDR3 is TGCGCCAGCAAGGACAGGGACTCCCAAGAGACCCAGTACTTC. Translating gives CASKDRDSQETQYF.